Presented here are 22 T cell receptor beta chains from one specimen sequenced in a study of T cells in Graves' hyperthyroidism and ophthalmopathy. RNA transcripts gave rise to amplified TCR beta CDR3 regions. Researchers ran a first-round RT-PCR on the TCR CDR3 using the HTBI primer set. TCRdb re-analysed the multiplex PCR reads in MiXCR, keeping a single row per CDR3 protein. The sample includes 490,000 or so distinct CDR3 sequences, approximately 22% seen only once; the top ten take under 55%. Sequencing was performed on blood. The receptors were sampled from a woman between 65 and 79 years old with Graves' ophthalmopathy.

The V gene is TRBV27, the J gene TRBJ1-2; D gene unclear. Trimming took off 6 bases at V and 4 bases at J, with 12 bases between the two ends. The CDR3 length is 13 residues. Germline values: CDR1 MNHEY, CDR2 SMNVEV (reference sequence). CDR3 residues: CASRPLTSYGYTF. CDR3 nucleotides: TGTGCCAGCAGACCTCTCACATCCTATGGCTACACCTTC.

The rearrangement links TRBV5-1 to TRBJ2-2, with TRBD1 matching 7 bases. This CDR3 has 16 residues. CDR1 and CDR2 (germline): SGHRS, YFSETQ. Trimming cost V 3 bases and J 5 bases; bases outside gene matches: 10. CDR3 region: CASSSLMTGTTGELFF. In DNA form, the CDR3 reads TGCGCCAGCAGCTCATTAATGACAGGGACGACCGGGGAGCTGTTTTTT.

This clonotype was detected a few times. The chain links TRBV30 to TRBJ1-1; 7 bases fit TRBD1. CDR3 length equals 15 residues. Germline values: CDR1 GTSNPN, CDR2 SVGIG (reference sequence). The V segment lost 5 bases and the J segment 1 base; nucleotides outside the gene matches: 10. The CDR3 nucleotides are TGTGCCTGGCGACACAGGGGAAAGGCGAACACTGAAGCTTTCTTT. Translation: CAWRHRGKANTEAFF.

This clonotype was recorded a few times. This rearrangement joins TRBV2 to TRBJ1-4; a weak D match, TRBD1 (5 bases). Germline V gives CDR1 SNHLY, CDR2 FYNNEI. The CDR3 consists of 14 residues. The V end lost 5 bases, the J end lost 8 bases, and 15 bases lay between the germline ends. The CDR3 DNA is TGTGCCAGCAGTAAGGACAAGGGTGGAGAAAAACTGTTTTTT. Translated: CASSKDKGGEKLFF.

This clonotype has just a few counts. The rearrangement uses TRBV11-3 and TRBJ2-1, with 8 positions matching TRBD1. Germline V gene data show CDR1 as SGHNT and CDR2 as YENEEA. The CDR3 extends over 16 amino acids. V shed 5 bases and J 4 bases; nucleotides not matched to a gene: 10. CDR3 DNA: TGTGCCAGCAGCGCGATGGGAGACAGGGGTTACAATGAGCAGTTCTTC. Amino acids: CASSAMGDRGYNEQFF.

Of note for this clonotype: A much larger clone differs from this one at a single base, so this may be a read error. The chain couples TRBV2 to TRBJ2-1; 7 positions match TRBD2. This CDR3 comprises 15 residues. V shed 6 bases and J 9 bases; nucleotides not matched to a gene: 14. Germline loops: CDR1 SNHLY, CDR2 FYNNEI. CDR3 sequence reads: CASSPRLWTRGEQFF. DNA of the CDR3: TGTGCCAGCAGCCCCCGTTTGTGGACTAGGGGTGAGCAGTTCTTC.

This clonotype was counted only a few times. The DNA of the CDR3 is TGTGCCAGCATGGTGCGGCCCACAGATACGCAGTATTTT. This translates into CASMVRPTDTQYF. The chain couples TRBV7-2 to TRBJ2-3; D gene ambiguous. The CDR3 is 13 residues long. Germline V gene lookup returns CDR1 SGHTA and CDR2 FQGNSA. The germline V and J ends were trimmed by 7 bases and 2 bases, with 10 bases remaining between them.

This clonotype was seen ten or more times. The chain has TRBV2 and TRBJ1-5; maybe TRBD1 (5 bases). V lost 5 bases to trimming and J lost 0 bases, with 11 bases between them. Germline loops: CDR1 SNHLY, CDR2 FYNNEI. The CDR3 consists of 15 residues. In DNA form, the CDR3 reads TGTGCCAGCAGTTCCGACAGCAGTAGCAATCAGCCCCAGCATTTT. Residues: CASSSDSSSNQPQHF. Full variable domain (missing parts from reference TRBV2 and TRBJ1-5): EPEVTQTPSHQVTQMGQEVILRCVPISNHLYFYWYRQILGQKVEFLVSFYNNEISEKSEIFDDQFSVERPDGSNFTLKIRSTKLEDSAMYFCASSSDSSSNQPQHFGDGTRLSIL.

V and J are TRBV6-1 and TRBJ1-2, with TRBD1 matching over 9 bases. The CDR3 spans 13 residues. J lost 7 bases, V lost 6 bases, and 6 bases had no gene match. From germline, CDR1 is MNHNS and CDR2 SASEGT. The CDR3 DNA reads as TGTGCCAGCAGACGGGGACAGGGAGGTGGCTACACCTTC. Encoded protein: CASRRGQGGGYTF.

This clonotype was seen ten or more times. CDR3 in DNA: TGTGCCAGCCGTGGTGGCAGAATAAACAACTATGGCTACACCTTC. Protein product: CASRGGRINNYGYTF. The rearrangement uses TRBV6-1 and TRBJ1-2; D gene unclear. Trimming removed 8 bases from V and 2 bases from J, with 18 bases in between. The V gene's germline CDR1 is MNHNS and CDR2 SASEGT. The CDR3 consists of 15 residues.

In the case of this clonotype: A much larger clone is a single base away; this may be a read error. For the CDR3, the DNA is TGTGCCAGCCCCCCGGCTAGCGGAATCACAGATACGCAGTATTTT. It yields the protein CASPPASGITDTQYF. The V call is TRBV12-3 or TRBV12-4, the J call TRBJ2-3, with 7 bases fitting TRBD2. CDR3 length equals 15 residues. V gave up 8 bases and J gave up 2 bases; unmatched junction bases: 10.

This clonotype was recorded at least ten times. V is TRBV15 and J is TRBJ1-4; D not resolved. V lost 6 bases, J lost 4 bases, and 9 bases lay in between. Germline CDR1 is LNHNV and CDR2 is YYDKDF (reference sequence). The CDR3 is made up of 13 amino acids. The CDR3 spells CATSPRYNEKLFF. The CDR3 region has the DNA TGTGCCACCAGTCCCAGGTATAATGAAAAACTGTTTTTT.

There are many counts of this clonotype. The chain joins TRBV12-3 or TRBV12-4 to TRBJ2-7, with D tentatively TRBD2 (5 bases). Trimming left V 5 bases short and J 3 bases short, with 20 bases between. This CDR3 has 16 residues. CDR3 residues: CASSPYTGKFNYEQYF. CDR3 nucleotide sequence: TGTGCCAGCAGTCCCTACACCGGGAAGTTTAACTACGAGCAGTACTTC.

The chain couples TRBV12-3 or TRBV12-4 to TRBJ2-2; D gene unclear. V was clipped by 9 bases and J by 5 bases, with 1 base between them. The CDR3 extends over 9 amino acids. The CDR3 DNA follows: TGTGCCAGTACCGGGGAGCTGTTTTTT. It encodes CASTGELFF.

This clonotype was detected only a few times. The chain joins TRBV19 to TRBJ2-1, with D hard to call. This CDR3 is built from 14 residues. Between the trimmed V and J ends, which lost 3 bases and 7 bases, there was a span of 13 bases. Germline CDR1 and CDR2: LNHDA and SQIVND (reference sequence). The CDR3 spells CASSISHGGNEQFF. CDR3 bases: TGTGCCAGTAGTATTAGCCACGGTGGGAATGAGCAGTTCTTC.

The V call is TRBV7-6, the J call TRBJ1-4; D not certain. CDR1 SGHVS and CDR2 FNYEAQ come from the germline V gene. CDR3 length equals 11 residues. V lost 1 base to trimming and J lost 10 bases, with 4 bases between them. The CDR3 DNA sequence: TGTGCCAGCAGCTTAGGTGCAAAACTGTTTTTT. Translation gives CASSLGAKLFF.

Many counts were recorded for this clonotype. This sequence joins TRBV5-1 and TRBJ1-1, with TRBD1 identical over 11 bases. Germline CDR1 and CDR2: SGHRS and YFSETQ. The CDR3 is 16 residues long. V trimming: 3 bases; J trimming: 4 bases; junction bases outside the gene matches: 8. The CDR3 loop reads CASSSGTGGLGTEAFF. The CDR3 nucleotides are TGCGCCAGCAGCTCCGGGACAGGGGGATTAGGCACTGAAGCTTTCTTT.

This clonotype was seen a few times. This chain joins TRBV6-5 and TRBJ2-5; the match to TRBD2 covers 10 bases. In germline, CDR1 is MNHEY, CDR2 SVGAGI. V lost 5 bases to trimming and J lost 1 base; unmatched junction nucleotides: 4. This CDR3 has 15 residues. The CDR3 protein is CASSRSGRLQETQYF. The CDR3 nucleotides are TGTGCCAGCAGTCGTAGCGGGAGGCTCCAAGAGACCCAGTACTTC.

CDR3 amino acids: CAILRAGGLETQYF. CDR3 DNA: TGCGCCATCCTCCGGGCAGGGGGCTTGGAGACCCAGTACTTC. V is TRBV10-1 and J is TRBJ2-5; 8 nucleotides agree with TRBD1. With 10 bases clipped from V and 5 bases from J, the junction kept 12 bases outside the gene matches. The CDR3 has 14 amino acids. Germline V gives CDR1 WNHNN, CDR2 SYGVQD (reference sequence).

This chain joins TRBV20-1 and TRBJ2-5; TRBD2 might be the D (6 bases). V lost 0 bases and J 7 bases, leaving 15 bases between the germline ends. The CDR3 totals 14 residues. Germline V CDR1 and CDR2: DFQATT, SNEGSKA (reference sequence). The CDR3 region is CSARESGRRATQYF. The CDR3 bases are TGCAGTGCTAGAGAGAGCGGCAGGAGGGCGACCCAGTACTTC.

Many counts were recorded for this clonotype. The chain joins TRBV20-1 to TRBJ2-1, with 10 bases lining up with TRBD2. Trimming cost V 5 bases and J 4 bases; bases outside gene matches: 8. The length of the CDR3 is 15 residues. Germline CDR1 reads DFQATT; CDR2 reads SNEGSKA (reference sequence). CDR3 sequence: CSAPAWTSGYNEQFF. The CDR3 bases are TGCAGTGCTCCGGCCTGGACTAGCGGATACAATGAGCAGTTCTTC.

This clonotype was counted at least ten times. The rearrangement joins TRBV11-2 to TRBJ1-1; a possible D gene is TRBD1 (5 bases). Trimming left V 1 base short and J 1 base short, with 13 bases between. CDR1 and CDR2 (germline): SGHAT, FQNNGV. The CDR3 has 16 amino acids. CDR3 DNA sequence: TGTGCCAGCAGCTTAGTATTCCGGGACCCGAACACTGAAGCTTTCTTT. Translating gives CASSLVFRDPNTEAFF. The variable domain in full, completed from reference TRBV11-2 and TRBJ1-1, reads EAGVAQSPRYKIIEKRQSVAFWCNPISGHATLYWYQQILGQGPKLLIQFQNNGVVDDSQLPKDRFSAERLKGVDSTLKIQPAKLEDSAVYLCASSLVFRDPNTEAFFGQGTRLTVV.